This TCR beta chain appears in the sequencing data of a study of cytomegalovirus exposure and HLA in healthy donors (dated by TCRdb to 2017 to 2019). Concerning the study at large: According to an earlier analysis of 587 of the donors, 150 million to 200 million T cells yielded 117 million unique TCR beta sequences and 276 Gb of sequence data. An early release that covered about 600 HLA-typed donors contained approximately 300 gigabases of sequencing data and tens of millions of unique TCR sequences. The genetic ancestry cluster associated with self-reported Caucasian donors included 81% of the 398 genotyped donors. The study was designed to test whether signatures of past pathogen exposure could be identified by cataloging public T cell receptors. The T cell repertoires of about 700 subjects were profiled by immunosequencing and related to cytomegalovirus serostatus. Along with the approximately 700-subject first cohort, a separate validation cohort of 120 different subjects was used. High-throughput TCR immunosequencing, statistical association of individual TCRs with disease status, and machine learning were combined to predict cytomegalovirus infection status. A later analysis re-examined previously published TCR beta repertoires from more than 550 donors and added high-resolution HLA genotyping to investigate patterns of TCR occurrence. The later analysis used no new phenotypic data to find candidate immune exposures, relying instead on TCR beta sequences and their occurrence across donors. An earlier analysis of around 580 of the donors used high-throughput TCR beta sequencing to judge whether each TCR beta V gene segment behaved as functional or pseudogenic. Donor age, sex, ethnicity and CMV serostatus were collected together with the repertoire data. A later genetic analysis took genome-wide SNP genotypes for about 65% of the 666 donors and used that subset as a discovery cohort. All discovery cohort repertoires had been generated using a single sequencing platform. HLA typing included class I and class II loci at four-digit resolution. Typing coverage varied by locus: roughly 629-630 donors for A, B, C, DRB1 and DQB1; 522 for DQA1; 600 to 610 for DPA1; approximately 490 for DPB1. Because of strong linkage in the cohort, five DR-DQ haplotypes were treated as single units for association and clustering. On average, approximately 250,000 unique TCR beta nucleotide sequences were sequenced per donor among several hundred genotyped donors of the cohort, with 15% to 20% of those sequences being non-productive.

Worth noting for this clone: It lacks a known antigen. No qualities accompany the bases; no much larger clone lies one base away.

In total, around 600 healthy bone marrow donors made up the cohort. At the time of sampling, every cohort member was nominally healthy, though immune exposures that went unrecorded were likely present. The donor tested CMV seronegative, placing the donor among the 350 or so seronegative members of the cohort. Every donor gave a peripheral blood sample, and the peripheral blood mononuclear cells from that sample were used for TCR beta sequencing. Genomic DNA was extracted from the blood cell samples with the Qiagen DNeasy Blood Extraction Kit. What the work shows at the level of the full study, not this receptor alone: Some IMGT-functional V segments, including TRBV6-2 and TRBV6-3, could not be distinguished by the 87-base-pair reads and were therefore excluded. In a later genetic analysis, fewer N-insertions in productive TCRs were reported among donors in an Asian-associated ancestry cluster than the roughly 640-donor mean. The classifier was reported to diagnose cytomegalovirus status with high specificity and sensitivity in both the original cohort and the validation cohort. An association between a missense DCLRE1C variant and V-gene and J-gene trimming of TCR beta chains was found in a later genetic analysis and replicated in an independent cohort. Because HLA typing was missing for some donors at each locus, association tests included only the typed subset. In a later analysis, 15,000 to 20,000 TCR beta sequences were associated with specific HLA alleles at a false discovery rate of 0.05. Only TCR beta chains were sequenced in this cohort, and the absence of alpha or paired-chain data limited detectable features. In vitro tests confirmed that a few of the cytomegalovirus-associated TCR beta chains recognize cytomegalovirus antigens. In an earlier analysis of 587 of the donors, most TCR beta V segments appeared in productive rearrangements about 87% or about 30% of the time, broadly matching IMGT annotations. A further reported finding was that TCR beta sequences accurately predicted the HLA-A and HLA-B alleles for most subjects in the first cohort. Assigning TCR associations to individual alleles was difficult when HLA alleles, especially DR and DQ, strongly co-occurred. Correlated functional status among segregating V segments might reflect linkage disequilibrium, but an unknown experimental factor could not be ruled out. Most TCR sequences were observed very rarely across donors, whereas some public TCRs were present in many individuals. About 15 rarely observed V segments, including chromosome 9 orphons, were excluded from the earlier analysis of a few hundred of the donors because counts were too low. Several of the top co-occurrence clusters appeared to be linked to parvovirus B19, influenza, CMV and Epstein-Barr virus, according to a later analysis. Most CMV-associated TCR beta chains appeared to be HLA-restricted in a later analysis, and the HLA associations seemed to be driven largely by CMV exposure. It was suggested by the authors that the approach could potentially be generalized to other disease states and immunological phenotypes. Sequencing depth was assumed to be roughly uniform across donors in the presence/absence analyses, though that assumption may not hold. The only immune exposure information available for the cohort was CMV serostatus. A total of 164 TCR beta chains were listed by the study as associated with cytomegalovirus. In a later analysis, HLA-associated TCR beta chains showed more clonal expansion and lower generation probabilities than non-associated chains that were equally common. In a later analysis, the rate of TCR association differed among HLA loci, with DRB1 alleles having the most associated TCRs and HLA-C alleles having the fewest. A cluster of highly shared sequence variants was judged likely to represent a technical artifact of the sequencing pipeline.

The library was built by means of the immunoSEQ multiplex PCR assay. For the multiplex PCR, a mixture combining 60 forward primers for TCR Vbeta segments and 13 reverse primers for TCR Jbeta segments was used. The CDR3 region of rearranged TCR beta genes was amplified from genomic DNA with a multiplex PCR assay. The amplified TCR beta libraries were sequenced on the Illumina HiSeq System as 87-base-pair reads. The authors' analysis ran thus. A later analysis tallied about 77 million unique TCR beta chains across the 610 or so repertoires, and about 12 million of those chains were shared by two or more donors. A nearest-neighbor algorithm error-corrected the raw reads and collapsed the reads into unique sequences, merging closely related sequences to remove PCR and sequencing errors. V, D and J gene segments were assigned by aligning CDR3 sequences to IMGT reference sequences. For a sequence to be retained, at least a six-nucleotide match to both a V gene segment and a J gene segment was required. Rearrangements were called productive when the CDR3 lacked stop codons and stayed in frame with V and J; all others were non-productive. Following IMGT convention, CDR3 was defined as the stretch from the second conserved V-encoded cysteine to the conserved J-encoded phenylalanine. The earlier analysis of about 640 of the donors excluded any sequence lacking an unambiguous match to a single V gene segment. In an earlier analysis of roughly 600 of the donors, a V segment was called functional when productive rearrangements were above 56.7%, and segregating when the standard deviation between donors exceeded 5%. A statistical classification framework was developed to diagnose cytomegalovirus status using the catalog of TCR beta chain sequences. In a later analysis, V and J genes were assigned by comparing TCR nucleotide sequences against IMGT/GENE-DB human TR gene sequences. In a later analysis, CDR3 sequences and most-parsimonious VDJ recombination scenarios were assigned using the TCRdist pipeline. A later analysis defined each TCR beta chain by its CDR3 amino acid sequence plus V-gene family, and excluded reads lacking a unique V-gene family. As a way to deal with suspected cross-contamination and a sequencing artifact, a later analysis dropped 450 to 600 nucleotide sequences that were highly shared and had low generation probability. For each public chain, a later analysis derived a clonal expansion index from normalized ranks of inferred template counts within each repertoire. In a later analysis, generation probabilities were computed with a VDJ recombination model fitted to out-of-frame rearrangements, and the resulting probabilities were checked against IGoR. In a later analysis, TCR-TCR, TCR-HLA and TCR-CMV co-occurrence was scored with hypergeometric tests, and a repertoire-size bias correction was applied to TCR pairs. To estimate false discovery rates, a later analysis permuted the HLA or CMV assignments 20 times. In a later analysis, co-occurring TCRs were grouped using DBSCAN, and TCRdist sequence similarity was added for clustering within HLA-allele-positive subsets. For co-occurrence clustering, repertoires with fewer than 30,000 or more than 120,000 public chains were excluded, along with several repertoires with anomalous nucleotide sharing. TCRdb carries this immuneACCESS record with in-frame sequences only. Its versions omit some clonotypes, under half of them owing to an unresolved V gene in the studies checked, with the rest unexplained. That table is the source of V, J and clone size, and D and trimming were worked out from the DNA. This sample is represented by tens of thousands of clones; 70% to 85% of them were singletons. The ten largest make up approximately 2.3% of the sample.

CDR1 SGHNT and CDR2 YYREEE were looked up in the germline V gene (reference sequence). Including the terminal cysteine and phenylalanine, the CDR3 comprises 14 residues. CDR3 DNA is the only sequence kept; it has 42 bases, read in frame from the first base. Trimming takes 4 bases off V and 8 bases off J; junction bases not matched to a gene: 9. This receptor chain uses TRBV5-4 and TRBJ1-2; TRBD1 aligns with 9 central bases. The clonotype originates from a man aged 18 to 29 in good health and CMV-seronegative. Sequencing used PBMCs. The CDR3 amino acid sequence is: CASSRGQGDGGYTF. The sequence in DNA is TGTGCCAGCAGCCGGGGACAGGGCGATGGCGGCTACACCTTC.